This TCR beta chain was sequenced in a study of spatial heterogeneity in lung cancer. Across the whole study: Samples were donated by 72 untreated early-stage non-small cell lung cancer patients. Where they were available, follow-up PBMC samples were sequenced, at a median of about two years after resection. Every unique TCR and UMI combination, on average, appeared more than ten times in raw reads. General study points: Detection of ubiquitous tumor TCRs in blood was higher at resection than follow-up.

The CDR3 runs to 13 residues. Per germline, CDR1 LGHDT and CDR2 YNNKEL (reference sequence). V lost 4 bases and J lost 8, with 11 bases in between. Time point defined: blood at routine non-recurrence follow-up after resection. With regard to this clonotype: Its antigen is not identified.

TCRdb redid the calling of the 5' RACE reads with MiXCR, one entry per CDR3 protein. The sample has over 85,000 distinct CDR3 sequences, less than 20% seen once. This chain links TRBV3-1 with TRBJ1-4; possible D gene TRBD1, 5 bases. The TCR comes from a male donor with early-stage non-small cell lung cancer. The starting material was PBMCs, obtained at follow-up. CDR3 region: CASSLDSGEKLFF. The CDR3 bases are TGTGCCAGCAGCCTCGACAGTGGCGAAAAACTGTTTTTT.